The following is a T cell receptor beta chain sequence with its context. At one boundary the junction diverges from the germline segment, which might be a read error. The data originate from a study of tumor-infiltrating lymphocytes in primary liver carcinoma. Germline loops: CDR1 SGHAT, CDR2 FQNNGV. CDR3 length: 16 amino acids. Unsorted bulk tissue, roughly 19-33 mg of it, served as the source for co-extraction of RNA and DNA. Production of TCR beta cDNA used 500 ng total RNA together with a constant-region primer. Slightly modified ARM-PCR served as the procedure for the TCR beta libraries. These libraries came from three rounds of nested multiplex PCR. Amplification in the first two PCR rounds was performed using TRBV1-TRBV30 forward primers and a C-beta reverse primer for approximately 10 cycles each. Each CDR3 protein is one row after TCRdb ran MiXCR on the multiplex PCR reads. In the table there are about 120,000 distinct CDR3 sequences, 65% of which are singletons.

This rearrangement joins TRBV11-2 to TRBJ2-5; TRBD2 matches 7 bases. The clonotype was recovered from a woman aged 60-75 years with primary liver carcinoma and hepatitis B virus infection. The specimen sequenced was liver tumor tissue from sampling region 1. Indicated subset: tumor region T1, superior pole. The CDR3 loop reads CTSSLFGRREPETRYF. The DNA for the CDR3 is TGTACCAGCAGCTTATTTGGGAGGCGGGAGCCGGAGACCCGGTACTTC.